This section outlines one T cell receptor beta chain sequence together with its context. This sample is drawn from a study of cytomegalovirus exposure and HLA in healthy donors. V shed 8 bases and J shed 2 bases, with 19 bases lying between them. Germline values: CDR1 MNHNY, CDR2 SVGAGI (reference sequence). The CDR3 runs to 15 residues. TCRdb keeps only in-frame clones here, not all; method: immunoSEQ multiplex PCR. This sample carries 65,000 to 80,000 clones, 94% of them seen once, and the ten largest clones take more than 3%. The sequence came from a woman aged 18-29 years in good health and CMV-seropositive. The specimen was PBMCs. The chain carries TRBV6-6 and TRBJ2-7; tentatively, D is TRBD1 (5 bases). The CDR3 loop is CASGSLTGPTYEQYF. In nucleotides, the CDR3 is TGTGCCAGCGGGTCCCTAACAGGTCCCACCTACGAGCAGTACTTC.